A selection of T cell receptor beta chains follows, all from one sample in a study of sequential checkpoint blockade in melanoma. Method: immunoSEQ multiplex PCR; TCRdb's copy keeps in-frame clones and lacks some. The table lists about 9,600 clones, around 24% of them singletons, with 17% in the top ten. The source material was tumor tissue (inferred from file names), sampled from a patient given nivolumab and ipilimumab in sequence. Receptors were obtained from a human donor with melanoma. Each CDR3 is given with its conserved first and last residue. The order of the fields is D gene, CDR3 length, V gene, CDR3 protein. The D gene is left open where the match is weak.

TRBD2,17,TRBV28,CASSSGTSGRVYNEQFF
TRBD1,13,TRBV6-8,CAISRDRGEGYTF
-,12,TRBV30,CAWSPRADTQYF
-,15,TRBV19,CASSIRGATDHPQHF
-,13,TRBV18,CASSLGGTDTQYF
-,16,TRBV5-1,CASSLAGFSSGNTIYF
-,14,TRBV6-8,CASSYQASQETQYF
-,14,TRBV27,CASSRTSFTGELFF
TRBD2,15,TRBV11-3,CASSLRREGDNEQFF
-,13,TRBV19,CASSVDVYNEQFF
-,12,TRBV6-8,CASSSVSDTQYF
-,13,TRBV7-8,CASSLPNLETQYF
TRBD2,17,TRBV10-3,CASLSLGRASGRRTQYF
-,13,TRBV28,CASSAGFLYEQYF
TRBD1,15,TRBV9,CASSVGTGVRDTQYF
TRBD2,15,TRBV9,CASSMTSGREETQYF
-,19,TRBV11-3,CASSLRAAASPSGANVLTF
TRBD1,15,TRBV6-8,CASSRRTGSTGELFF
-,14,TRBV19,CASSPMYTVYGYTF
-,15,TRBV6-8,CASTTGTAGANVLTF
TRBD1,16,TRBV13,CASSLGRDRGGYEQYF
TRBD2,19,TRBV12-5,CASGLVPDGRAGFTDTQYF
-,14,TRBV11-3,CASSLGPTWETQYF
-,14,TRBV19,CASSKKGAGNTIYF
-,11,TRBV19,CASSIGNGYTF
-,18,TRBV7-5,CASSQVAGRAGALETQYF
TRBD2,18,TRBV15,CATSRGLGLAVKSYEQYF
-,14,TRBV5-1,CASSSRPENEKLFF
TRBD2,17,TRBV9,CASSVGGLAGAGETQYF